This TCR beta chain was sequenced in a study of blood T cell repertoires in COVID-19. Trimming removed 7 bases at V and 3 bases at J, with 16 bases between. The V gene's germline CDR1 is MDHEN and CDR2 SYDVKM. The CDR3 consists of 15 residues. This clone has only a few counts. Generated by immunoSEQ multiplex PCR, the TCRdb table keeps only in-frame clones and is missing some. The data contain about 260,000 clones, 90% of them seen just once; the ten biggest clones take up over 0.75%. Individuals drawn from 20 to 30 US areas were roughly 18 to 95 years old. Membership in each cohort depended on participant-reported clinical history. Exposed enrollees encountered a COVID-19 case at some point within 2 weeks before study entry.

The chain employs TRBV28 and TRBJ1-3; D ambiguous. Sequences were obtained from PBMCs or T cells enriched from blood (not recorded which). The clonotype originates from a man aged 45-65 years who had been exposed to COVID-19. This CDR3 reads CASTLRGFGGNTIYF. In DNA form, the CDR3 reads TGTGCCAGCACCTTGCGAGGATTTGGTGGAAACACCATATATTTT.